The T cell receptor (beta chain) under discussion was sequenced for a study of cytomegalovirus exposure and HLA in healthy donors. Study-wide results and caveats: Several of the most significant clusters appeared linked to common viral pathogens, based on a later analysis. In a later analysis, most CMV-associated TCR beta chains appeared HLA-restricted. From TCR beta sequences, most subjects' HLA-A and HLA-B alleles were reportedly predicted accurately. Relative to equally common others, HLA-associated TCR beta chains showed greater clonal expansion in a later analysis.

As to this clone: Antigen: not known.

Primers for the PCR totalled 60 Vbeta and 13 Jbeta. Libraries were prepared by immunoSEQ multiplex PCR; TCRdb keeps only in-frame clonotypes and omits some of them. The sample includes about 130,000 clones, over 70% seen only once; the top ten take 3.1%. Sequenced input: PBMCs. This TCR derives from a young man in good health and CMV-seronegative.

The CDR3 protein is CAISAIPRAEQFF. CDR3 sequence (DNA): TGTGCCATCAGTGCCATACCGCGGGCCGAGCAGTTCTTC. This rearrangement joins TRBV10-3 to TRBJ2-1; tentatively, D is TRBD2 (5 bases). V was shortened by 4 bases and J by 10 bases, with 14 bases between the two germline ends. Per germline, CDR1 ENHRY and CDR2 SYGVKD. The CDR3 spans 13 residues.